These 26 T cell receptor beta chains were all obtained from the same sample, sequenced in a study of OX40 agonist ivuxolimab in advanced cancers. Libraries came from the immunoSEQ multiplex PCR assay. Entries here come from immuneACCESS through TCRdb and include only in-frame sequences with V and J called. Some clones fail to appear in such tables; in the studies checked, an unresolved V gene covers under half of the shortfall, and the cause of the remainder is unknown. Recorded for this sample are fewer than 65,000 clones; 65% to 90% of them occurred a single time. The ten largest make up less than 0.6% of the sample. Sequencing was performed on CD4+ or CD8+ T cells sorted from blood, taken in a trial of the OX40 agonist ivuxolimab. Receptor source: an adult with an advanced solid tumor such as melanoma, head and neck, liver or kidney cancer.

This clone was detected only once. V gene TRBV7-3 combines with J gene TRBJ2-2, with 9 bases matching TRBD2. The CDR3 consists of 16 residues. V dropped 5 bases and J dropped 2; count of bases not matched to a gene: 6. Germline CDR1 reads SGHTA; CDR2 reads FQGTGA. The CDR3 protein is CASSPIAGANTGELFF. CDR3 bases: TGTGCCAGCAGCCCCATAGCGGGGGCCAACACCGGGGAGCTGTTTTTT. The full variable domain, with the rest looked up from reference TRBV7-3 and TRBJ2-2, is GAGVSQTPSNKVTEKGKYVELRCDPISGHTALYWYRQSLGQGPEFLIYFQGTGAADDSGLPNDRFFAVRPEGSVSTLKIQRTERGDSAVYLCASSPIAGANTGELFFGEGSRLTVL.

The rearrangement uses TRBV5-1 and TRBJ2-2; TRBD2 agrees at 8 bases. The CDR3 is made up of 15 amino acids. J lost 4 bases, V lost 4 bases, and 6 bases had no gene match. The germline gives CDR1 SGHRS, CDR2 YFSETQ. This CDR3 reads CASSPGTSGTGELFF. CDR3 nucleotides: TGCGCCAGCAGCCCGGGGACTAGTGGCACCGGGGAGCTGTTTTTT.

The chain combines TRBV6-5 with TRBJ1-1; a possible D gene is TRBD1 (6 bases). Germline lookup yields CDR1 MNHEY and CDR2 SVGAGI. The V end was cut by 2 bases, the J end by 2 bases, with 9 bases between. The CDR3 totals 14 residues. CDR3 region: CASSYGGANTEAFF. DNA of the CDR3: TGTGCCAGCAGTTACGGGGGGGCCAACACTGAAGCTTTCTTT.

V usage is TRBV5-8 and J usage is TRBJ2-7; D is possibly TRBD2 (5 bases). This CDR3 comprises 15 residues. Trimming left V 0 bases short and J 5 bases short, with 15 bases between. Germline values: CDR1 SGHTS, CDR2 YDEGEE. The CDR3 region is CASSLGTARFNEQYF. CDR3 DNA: TGTGCCAGCAGCTTGGGGACTGCCCGCTTCAACGAGCAGTACTTC.

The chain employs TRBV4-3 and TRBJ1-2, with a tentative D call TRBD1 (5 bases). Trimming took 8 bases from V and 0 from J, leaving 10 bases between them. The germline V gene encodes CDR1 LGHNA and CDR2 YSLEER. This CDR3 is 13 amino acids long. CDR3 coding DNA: TGCGCCAGCGGCGTGGGGGCTAACTATGGCTACACCTTC. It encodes CASGVGANYGYTF.

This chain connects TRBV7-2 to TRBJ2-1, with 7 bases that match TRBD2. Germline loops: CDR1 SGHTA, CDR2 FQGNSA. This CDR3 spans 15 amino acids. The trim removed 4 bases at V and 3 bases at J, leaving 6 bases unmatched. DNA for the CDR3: TGTGCCAGCAGCTCCGTAGCGGGCAGCTACAATGAGCAGTTCTTC. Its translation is CASSSVAGSYNEQFF. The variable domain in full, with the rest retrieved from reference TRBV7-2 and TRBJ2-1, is GAGVSQSPSNKVTEKGKDVELRCDPISGHTALYWYRQSLGQGLEFLIYFQGNSAPDKSGLPSDRFSAERTGGSVSTLTIQRTQQEDSAVYLCASSSVAGSYNEQFFGPGTRLTVL.

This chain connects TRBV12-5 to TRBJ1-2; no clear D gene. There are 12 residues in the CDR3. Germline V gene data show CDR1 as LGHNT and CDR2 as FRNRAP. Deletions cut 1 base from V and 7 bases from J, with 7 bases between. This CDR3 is CASGLGRGGYTF. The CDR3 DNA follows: TGTGCTAGTGGTTTGGGGAGAGGTGGCTACACCTTC.

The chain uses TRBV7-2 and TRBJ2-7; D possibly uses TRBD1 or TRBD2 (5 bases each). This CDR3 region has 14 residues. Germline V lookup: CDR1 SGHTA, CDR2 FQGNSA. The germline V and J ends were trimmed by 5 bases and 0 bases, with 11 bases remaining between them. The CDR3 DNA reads TGTGCCAGCAGCCCACACGGGACCTCCTACGAGCAGTACTTC. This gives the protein CASSPHGTSYEQYF.

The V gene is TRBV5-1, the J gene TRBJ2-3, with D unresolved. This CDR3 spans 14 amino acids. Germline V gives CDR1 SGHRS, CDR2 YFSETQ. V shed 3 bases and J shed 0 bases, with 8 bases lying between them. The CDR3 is CASSYGDSTDTQYF. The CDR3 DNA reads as TGCGCCAGCAGCTATGGAGATAGCACAGATACGCAGTATTTT.

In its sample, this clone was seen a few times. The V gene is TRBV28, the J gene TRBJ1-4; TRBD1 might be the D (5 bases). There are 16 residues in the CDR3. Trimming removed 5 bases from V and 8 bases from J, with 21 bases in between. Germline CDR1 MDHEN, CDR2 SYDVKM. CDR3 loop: CASSAGGARASEKLFF. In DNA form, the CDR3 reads TGTGCCAGCAGTGCCGGGGGTGCTAGGGCTAGCGAAAAACTGTTTTTT.

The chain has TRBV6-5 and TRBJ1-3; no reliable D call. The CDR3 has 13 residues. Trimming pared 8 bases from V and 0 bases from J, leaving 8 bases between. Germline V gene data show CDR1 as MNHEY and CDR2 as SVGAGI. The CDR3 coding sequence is TGTGCCAGCCTTCTTACCTCTGGAAACACCATATATTTT. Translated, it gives CASLLTSGNTIYF.

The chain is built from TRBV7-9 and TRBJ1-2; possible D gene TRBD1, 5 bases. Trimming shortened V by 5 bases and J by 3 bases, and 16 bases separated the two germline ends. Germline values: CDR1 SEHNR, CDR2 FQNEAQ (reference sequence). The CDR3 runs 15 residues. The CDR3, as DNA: TGTGCCAGCAGCCAACGCGAGGGACGTGACTATGGCTACACCTTC. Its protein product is CASSQREGRDYGYTF.

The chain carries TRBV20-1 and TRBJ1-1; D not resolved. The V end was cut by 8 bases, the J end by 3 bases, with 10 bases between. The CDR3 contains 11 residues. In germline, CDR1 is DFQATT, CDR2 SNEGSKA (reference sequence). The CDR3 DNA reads TGCAGTCTTAAAGGGTACACTGAAGCTTTCTTT. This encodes CSLKGYTEAFF.

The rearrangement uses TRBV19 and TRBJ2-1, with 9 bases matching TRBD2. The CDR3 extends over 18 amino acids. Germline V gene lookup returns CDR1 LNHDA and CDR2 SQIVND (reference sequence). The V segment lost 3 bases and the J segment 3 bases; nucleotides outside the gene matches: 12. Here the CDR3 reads CASSMGATLAGNYNEQFF. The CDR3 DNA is TGTGCCAGTAGTATGGGGGCGACGCTAGCGGGGAACTACAATGAGCAGTTCTTC.

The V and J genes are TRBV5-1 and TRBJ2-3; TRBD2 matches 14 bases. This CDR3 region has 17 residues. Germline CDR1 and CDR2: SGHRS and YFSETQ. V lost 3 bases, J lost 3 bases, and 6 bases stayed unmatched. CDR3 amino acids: CASSSVWTSGGTDTQYF. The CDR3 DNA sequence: TGCGCCAGCAGCTCGGTGTGGACTAGCGGGGGGACAGATACGCAGTATTTT.

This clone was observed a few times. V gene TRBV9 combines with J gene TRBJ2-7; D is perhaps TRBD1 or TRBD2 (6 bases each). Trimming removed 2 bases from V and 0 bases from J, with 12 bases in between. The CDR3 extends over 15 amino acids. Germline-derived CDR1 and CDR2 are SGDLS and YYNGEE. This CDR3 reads CASSVYGGPSYEQYF. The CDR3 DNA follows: TGTGCCAGCAGCGTGTACGGGGGCCCCTCCTACGAGCAGTACTTC.

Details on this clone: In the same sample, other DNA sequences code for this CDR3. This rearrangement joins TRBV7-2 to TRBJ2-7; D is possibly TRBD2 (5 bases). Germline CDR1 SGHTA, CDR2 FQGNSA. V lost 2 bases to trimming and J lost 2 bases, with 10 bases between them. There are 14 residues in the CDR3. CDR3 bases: TGTGCCAGCAGCTTACAGGCCGGGGCCTACGAGCAGTACTTC. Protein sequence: CASSLQAGAYEQYF. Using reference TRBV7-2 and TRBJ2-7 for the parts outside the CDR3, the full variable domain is GAGVSQSPSNKVTEKGKDVELRCDPISGHTALYWYRQSLGQGLEFLIYFQGNSAPDKSGLPSDRFSAERTGGSVSTLTIQRTQQEDSAVYLCASSLQAGAYEQYFGPGTRLTVT.

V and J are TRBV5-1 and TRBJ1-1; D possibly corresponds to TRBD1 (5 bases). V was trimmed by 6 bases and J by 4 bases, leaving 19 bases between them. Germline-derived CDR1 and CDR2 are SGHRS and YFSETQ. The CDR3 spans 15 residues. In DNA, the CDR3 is TGCGCCAGCAACCCAGGGAGATGGGAAGCCACTGAAGCTTTCTTT. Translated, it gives CASNPGRWEATEAFF. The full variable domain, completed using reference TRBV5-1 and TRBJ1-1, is KAGVTQTPRYLIKTRGQQVTLSCSPISGHRSVSWYQQTPGQGLQFLFEYFSETQRNKGNFPGRFSGRQFSNSRSEMNVSTLELGDSALYLCASNPGRWEATEAFFGQGTRLTVV.

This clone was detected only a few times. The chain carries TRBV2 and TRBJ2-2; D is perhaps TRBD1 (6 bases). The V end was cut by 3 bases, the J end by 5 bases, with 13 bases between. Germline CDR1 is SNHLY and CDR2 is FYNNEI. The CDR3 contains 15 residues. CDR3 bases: TGTGCCAGCAGTGAGGGGGCGGTCTTGACCGGGGAGCTGTTTTTT. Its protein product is CASSEGAVLTGELFF. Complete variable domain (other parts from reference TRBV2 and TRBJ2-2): EPEVTQTPSHQVTQMGQEVILRCVPISNHLYFYWYRQILGQKVEFLVSFYNNEISEKSEIFDDQFSVERPDGSNFTLKIRSTKLEDSAMYFCASSEGAVLTGELFFGEGSRLTVL.

Written as DNA, the CDR3 is TGCGCCAGCAGCCAGCTAGCGGGGGCTCAGTATTTT. Its translation is CASSQLAGAQYF. This chain uses TRBV4-1 with TRBJ2-3; 10 nucleotides match TRBD2. This CDR3 region has 12 residues. Germline V gives CDR1 MGHRA, CDR2 YSYEKL. The junction had 3 bases not matched to a gene; V was cut back by 3 bases and J by 12 bases.

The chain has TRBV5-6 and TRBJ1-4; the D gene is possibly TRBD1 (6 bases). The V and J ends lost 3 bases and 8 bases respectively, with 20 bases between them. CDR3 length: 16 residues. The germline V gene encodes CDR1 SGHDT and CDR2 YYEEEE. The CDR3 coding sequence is TGTGCCAGCAGCTCGGGTCCCGGGACAAAAGAAGAAAAACTGTTTTTT. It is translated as CASSSGPGTKEEKLFF. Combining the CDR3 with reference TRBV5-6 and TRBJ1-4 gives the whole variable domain DAGVTQSPTHLIKTRGQQVTLRCSPKSGHDTVSWYQQALGQGPQFIFQYYEEEERQRGNFPDRFSGHQFPNYSSELNVNALLLGDSALYLCASSSGPGTKEEKLFFGSGTQLSVL.

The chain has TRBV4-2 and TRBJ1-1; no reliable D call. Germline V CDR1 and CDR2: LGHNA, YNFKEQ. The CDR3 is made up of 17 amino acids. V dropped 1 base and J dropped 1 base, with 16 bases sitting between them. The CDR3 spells CASSQAPVGRTNTEAFF. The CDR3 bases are TGTGCCAGCAGCCAAGCCCCCGTCGGGAGGACGAACACTGAAGCTTTCTTT.

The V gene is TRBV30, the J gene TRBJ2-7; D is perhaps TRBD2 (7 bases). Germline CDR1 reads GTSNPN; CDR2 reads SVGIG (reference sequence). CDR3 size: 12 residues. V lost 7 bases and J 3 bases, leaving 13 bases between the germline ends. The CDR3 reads CALRGARYEQYF. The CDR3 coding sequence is TGTGCCTTACGGGGGGCCCGCTACGAGCAGTACTTC.

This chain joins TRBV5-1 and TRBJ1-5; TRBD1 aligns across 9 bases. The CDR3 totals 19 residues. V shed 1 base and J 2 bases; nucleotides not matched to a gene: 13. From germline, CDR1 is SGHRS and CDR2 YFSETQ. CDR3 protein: CASSLFPGQGEVGNQPQHF. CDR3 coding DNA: TGCGCCAGCAGCTTGTTTCCGGGACAGGGTGAGGTCGGCAATCAGCCCCAGCATTTT.

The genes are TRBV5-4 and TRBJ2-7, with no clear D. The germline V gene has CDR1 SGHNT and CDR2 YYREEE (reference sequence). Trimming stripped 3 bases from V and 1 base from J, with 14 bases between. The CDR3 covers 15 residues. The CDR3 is CASSWILGSSYEQYF. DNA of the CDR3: TGTGCCAGCAGCTGGATTTTGGGCAGTTCCTACGAGCAGTACTTC.

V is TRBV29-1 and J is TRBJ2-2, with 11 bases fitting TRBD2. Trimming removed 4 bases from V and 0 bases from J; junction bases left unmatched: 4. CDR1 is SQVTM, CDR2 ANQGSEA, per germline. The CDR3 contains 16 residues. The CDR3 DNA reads TGCAGCGTTGGTAGCGGGGGGGGTGCGAACACCGGGGAGCTGTTTTTT. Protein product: CSVGSGGGANTGELFF.